Shown below are 26 T cell receptor beta chains from a single sample sequenced in a study of Ad26.COV2.S vaccination and SARS-CoV-2 variants. Data came from immunoSEQ multiplex PCR; TCRdb stores just in-frame clones and leaves some out. The table records approximately 460,000 clones, 80% to 90% of them present only once. Described treatment: some 19 received Ad26.COV2.S at low or high dose, single or two shots; 5 received placebo; per-sample allocation not given. The samples were gathered on day 63 after the first injection of vaccine or placebo. Sequences were derived from peripheral blood, sampled in a trial of Ad26.COV2.S vaccine versus placebo. The receptors derive from a person between 18 and 65 years old who received the Ad26.COV2.S COVID-19 vaccine or a placebo.

CDR3: CAIWGGSTQYF. The CDR3, as DNA: TGTGCCATCTGGGGGGGCTCGACCCAGTACTTC. The gene calls are TRBV6-5 and TRBJ2-5; D may be TRBD2 (7 bases). Germline V gene lookup returns CDR1 MNHEY and CDR2 SVGAGI. The CDR3 loop spans 11 amino acids. Trimming took off 10 bases at V and 7 bases at J, with 13 bases between the two ends.

Details on this clone: Possible read error: a much larger clone is one base away. This chain joins TRBV5-6 and TRBJ1-2; 9 bases align to TRBD1. Germline CDR1 and CDR2: SGHDT and YYEEEE. The CDR3 is made up of 13 amino acids. V was clipped by 3 bases and J by 4 bases; unmatched bases: 1. The CDR3 coding sequence is TGTGCCAGCAGCTCGGGACAGGGCTATGGCTACACCTTC. Amino acid sequence: CASSSGQGYGYTF.

This chain links TRBV11-2 with TRBJ2-1; weak D call: TRBD1 (6 bases). Germline lookup yields CDR1 SGHAT and CDR2 FQNNGV. Trimming shortened V by 5 bases and J by 4 bases, and 18 bases separated the two germline ends. The length of the CDR3 is 16 residues. The CDR3 nucleotides read TGTGCCAGCAGCCCCGCGAGGCAGGGGTTATACAATGAGCAGTTCTTC. Protein sequence: CASSPARQGLYNEQFF.

V and J are TRBV6-1 and TRBJ2-3, with TRBD2 matching over 7 bases. Trimming cost V 0 bases and J 0 bases; bases outside gene matches: 6. This CDR3 comprises 17 residues. CDR1 is MNHNS, CDR2 SASEGT, per germline. CDR3 in amino acids: CASSEAGGLSSTDTQYF. CDR3 nucleotides: TGTGCCAGCAGTGAAGCGGGAGGGCTCTCTAGCACAGATACGCAGTATTTT.

The CDR3, as DNA: TGTGCCTGGAGTTTTACCGGGGAGTATGGCTACACCTTC. It translates to CAWSFTGEYGYTF. J is TRBJ1-2 and V is TRBV30; unclear D gene. The CDR3 has 13 amino acids. Trimming took 2 bases from V and 5 from J, leaving 12 bases between them. Germline CDR1 and CDR2: GTSNPN and SVGIG (reference sequence).

CDR3 sequence (DNA): TGTGCCAGCGGATTCCGGGCCCACCAAGAGACCCAGTACTTC. It is translated as CASGFRAHQETQYF. The chain joins TRBV6-5 to TRBJ2-5; no clear D gene. CDR1 is MNHEY, CDR2 SVGAGI, per germline. CDR3 length: 14 amino acids. V lost 8 bases to trimming and J lost 0 bases, with 13 bases between them.

CDR3: CASSLGSGVIYEQYF. CDR3 nucleotides: TGTGCCAGCAGCTTGGGTAGCGGGGTTATTTATGAGCAGTACTTC. The V gene is TRBV11-2, the J gene TRBJ2-7, with 8 bases that match TRBD2. The germline V gene encodes CDR1 SGHAT and CDR2 FQNNGV. The CDR3 has 15 residues. The J segment lost 7 bases and the V segment lost 3 bases, leaving 11 bases of the junction unmatched. The whole variable domain, filled in from reference TRBV11-2 and TRBJ2-7, reads EAGVAQSPRYKIIEKRQSVAFWCNPISGHATLYWYQQILGQGPKLLIQFQNNGVVDDSQLPKDRFSAERLKGVDSTLKIQPAKLEDSAVYLCASSLGSGVIYEQYFGPGTRLTVT.

This clone came up a few times. The chain recombines TRBV6-1 with TRBJ1-1; the D is unclear. V gave up 2 bases and J gave up 7 bases, with 11 bases separating them. Germline V lookup: CDR1 MNHNS, CDR2 SASEGT. There are 13 residues in the CDR3. Written as DNA, the CDR3 is TGTGCCAGCAGTGAATTATGGGAAGGTGAAGCTTTCTTT. Translated: CASSELWEGEAFF.

The chain combines TRBV7-2 with TRBJ1-2; TRBD1 matches 7 bases. Germline V gives CDR1 SGHTA, CDR2 FQGNSA. This CDR3 region has 14 residues. With V trimmed by 3 bases and J by 6 bases, 7 bases remained unmatched. CDR3 nucleotides: TGTGCCAGCAGCTTTACCTCTCAGGGGGATGGCTACACCTTC. It encodes CASSFTSQGDGYTF.

This clone showed up just once. V is TRBV5-1 and J is TRBJ2-1, with D possibly called TRBD1 or TRBD2 (5 bases each). V gave up 4 bases and J gave up 0 bases, with 14 bases separating them. Germline V gene data show CDR1 as SGHRS and CDR2 as YFSETQ. The CDR3 loop spans 16 amino acids. The CDR3 DNA sequence: TGCGCCAGCAGCCCTCGGGGCGGGCTCTCCTACAATGAGCAGTTCTTC. Its protein is CASSPRGGLSYNEQFF.

This rearrangement joins TRBV6-5 to TRBJ2-6; no clear D gene. The CDR3 extends over 13 amino acids. The germline gives CDR1 MNHEY, CDR2 SVGAGI. Trimming shortened V by 8 bases and J by 0 bases, and 5 bases separated the two germline ends. The CDR3: CASRPSGANVLTF. The CDR3 nucleotides are TGTGCCAGCCGCCCCTCTGGGGCCAACGTCCTGACTTTC.

The chain carries TRBV7-2 and TRBJ2-5; D perhaps matches TRBD1 (5 bases). Trimming took off 5 bases at V and 5 bases at J, with 15 bases between the two ends. The germline V gene encodes CDR1 SGHTA and CDR2 FQGNSA. The CDR3 has 14 residues. The CDR3 reads CASSKSGQRETQYF. In DNA, the CDR3 is TGTGCCAGCAGCAAGTCAGGGCAGCGCGAGACCCAGTACTTC.

This clone showed up just once. This rearrangement joins TRBV5-1 to TRBJ2-1; possibly TRBD2 for D (5 bases). CDR3 length equals 12 residues. The ends were cut back, 0 bases at V and 10 bases at J, with 8 bases in the middle. Looked up from germline, CDR1 is SGHRS and CDR2 is YFSETQ. CDR3: CASSLALAEQFF. CDR3 bases: TGCGCCAGCAGCTTGGCCCTAGCCGAGCAGTTCTTC.

This clone came up once. This chain links TRBV6-5 with TRBJ1-1; unclear D gene. Trimming left V 7 bases short and J 1 base short, with 10 bases between. The CDR3 has 13 amino acids. Germline CDR1 is MNHEY and CDR2 is SVGAGI. CDR3 coding DNA: TGTGCCAGCACCCTACTAGAGAACACTGAAGCTTTCTTT. Translated, it gives CASTLLENTEAFF.

The chain recombines TRBV7-9 with TRBJ2-7; 9 nucleotides align to TRBD2. Germline V gene data show CDR1 as SEHNR and CDR2 as FQNEAQ (reference sequence). J lost 4 bases, V lost 1 base, and 8 bases had no gene match. The CDR3 totals 16 residues. The CDR3 DNA reads TGTGCCAGCAGCTTAGAGCCGGGCGGGAGGGCTTACGAGCAGTACTTC. This encodes CASSLEPGGRAYEQYF.

The rearrangement joins TRBV29-1 to TRBJ2-7, with TRBD2 matching over 9 bases. Germline CDR1 is SQVTM and CDR2 is ANQGSEA. V trimming: 7 bases; J trimming: 3 bases; junction bases outside the gene matches: 19. The CDR3 loop spans 17 amino acids. Here the CDR3 reads CSATTGASGASIYEQYF. The CDR3 nucleotides are TGCAGCGCTACGACCGGGGCTAGCGGGGCGTCAATCTACGAGCAGTACTTC.

The chain is built from TRBV18 and TRBJ1-2; D is perhaps TRBD1 (5 bases). Germline CDR1 KGHSH, CDR2 LQKENI. The CDR3 is made up of 16 amino acids. The V end was cut by 3 bases, the J end by 3 bases, with 17 bases between. In DNA, the CDR3 is TGTGCCAGCTCACCGGTGAGGGGACGAATTGACTATGGCTACACCTTC. Protein: CASSPVRGRIDYGYTF.

The rearrangement joins TRBV18 to TRBJ2-7, with 8 bases aligning to TRBD1. CDR1 and CDR2 (germline): KGHSH, LQKENI. The CDR3 is 15 residues long. The junction had 8 bases not matched to a gene; V was cut back by 1 base and J by 6 bases. CDR3 nucleotides: TGTGCCAGCTCACCACGGCTGGACAGGGTTAGCGAGCAGTACTTC. This translates into CASSPRLDRVSEQYF.

The J gene is TRBJ2-5, the V gene TRBV11-2; D remains unclear. Per the germline V gene, CDR1 is SGHAT and CDR2 is FQNNGV. Trimming pared 1 base from V and 6 bases from J, leaving 6 bases between. The CDR3 loop spans 12 amino acids. The CDR3 loop is CASSLVGQTQYF. For the CDR3, the DNA is TGTGCCAGCAGCTTAGTAGGGCAGACCCAGTACTTC.

The rearrangement links TRBV19 to TRBJ2-2, with 11 bases matching TRBD2. From germline, CDR1 is LNHDA and CDR2 SQIVND (reference sequence). The CDR3 length is 17 residues. V was pared by 6 bases and J by 1 base, with 7 bases of the junction left unmatched. The CDR3 loop reads CASRTIAGGVNTGELFF. CDR3 coding DNA: TGTGCCAGTAGAACAATAGCGGGAGGGGTGAACACCGGGGAGCTGTTTTTT.

The chain has TRBV19 and TRBJ2-4; D is possibly TRBD2 (5 bases). Trimming pared 5 bases from V and 0 bases from J, leaving 17 bases between. The germline CDR1 and CDR2 sequences are LNHDA and SQIVND (reference sequence). The CDR3 totals 17 residues. The CDR3 nucleotides are TGTGCCAGTAGTGCTTGGACTGGCGCTCTAGCCAAAAACATTCAGTACTTC. Translation gives CASSAWTGALAKNIQYF.

Details on this clone: Other DNA sequences from this sample encode an identical CDR3 as well. The rearrangement links TRBV12-3 or TRBV12-4 to TRBJ1-1; D ambiguous. Between the trimmed V and J ends, which lost 3 bases and 1 base, there was a span of 6 bases. The CDR3 covers 13 residues. The chain's CDR3 is CASSFSENTEAFF. CDR3 nucleotides: TGTGCCAGCAGTTTTAGCGAGAACACTGAAGCTTTCTTT.

CDR3 sequence (DNA): TGCGCCAGCAGCTTGGCCCGGGGGGTCACCGGGGAGCTGTTTTTT. Translation: CASSLARGVTGELFF. The J gene is TRBJ2-2, the V gene TRBV5-1, with 7 bases lining up with TRBD2. This CDR3 spans 15 amino acids. Losses at the gene ends were 0 bases for V and 4 bases for J; bases not matched to a gene: 3. CDR1 is SGHRS and CDR2 is YFSETQ in the germline V gene.

This clone was observed a single time. The V call is TRBV6-5, the J call TRBJ2-2; D is unresolved. The CDR3 has 13 residues. Germline CDR1 and CDR2: MNHEY and SVGAGI. The V and J ends lost 6 bases and 3 bases respectively, with 8 bases between them. CDR3 sequence reads: CASRLRDTGELFF. The CDR3 nucleotides are TGTGCCAGCAGACTCCGGGACACCGGGGAGCTGTTTTTT.

This chain connects TRBV4-3 to TRBJ1-1; the D is unclear. Trimming took off 0 bases at V and 1 base at J, with 12 bases between the two ends. Per the germline V gene, CDR1 is LGHNA and CDR2 is YSLEER. The CDR3 is 16 residues long. The CDR3 region is CASSQDSGRRNTEAFF. The CDR3 nucleotides read TGCGCCAGCAGCCAAGATAGTGGCAGGAGGAACACTGAAGCTTTCTTT.

This chain joins TRBV3-1 (or the pseudogene TRBV3-2) and TRBJ2-1; TRBD2 matches 10 bases. Germline V CDR1 and CDR2: LGHDT, YNNKEL (reference sequence). With 4 bases clipped from V and 6 bases from J, the junction kept 9 bases outside the gene matches. There are 16 residues in the CDR3. The CDR3 nucleotides read TGTGCCAGCAGCCCCAGACTAGCGGGCAGATCCAATGAGCAGTTCTTC. Translated, it gives CASSPRLAGRSNEQFF.